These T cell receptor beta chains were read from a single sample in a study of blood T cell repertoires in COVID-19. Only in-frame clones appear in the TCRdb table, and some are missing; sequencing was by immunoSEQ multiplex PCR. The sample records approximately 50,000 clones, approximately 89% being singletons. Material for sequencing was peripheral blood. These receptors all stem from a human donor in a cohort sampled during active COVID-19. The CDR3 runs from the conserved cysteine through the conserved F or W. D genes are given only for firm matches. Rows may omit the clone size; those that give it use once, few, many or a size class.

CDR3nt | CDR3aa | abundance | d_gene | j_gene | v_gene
TGTGCCAGCAGCTCCTTGAGGGGGAGCTCCTACAATGAGCAGTTCTTC | CASSSLRGSSYNEQFF | once | - | TRBJ2-1 | TRBV7-2
TGCGCCAGCAGTCACCCGACAGGGGTTGGAGAGACCCAGTACTTC | CASSHPTGVGETQYF | - | TRBD1 | TRBJ2-5 | TRBV23-1
TGTGCCATCCAGGGGCACACTGAAGCTTTCTTT | CAIQGHTEAFF | - | - | TRBJ1-1 | TRBV10-3
TGTGCCAGCAGCCAAGATCTGGGACTAGTCAACAATGAGCAGTTCTTC | CASSQDLGLVNNEQFF | once | TRBD2 | TRBJ2-1 | TRBV3-1/TRBV3-2
TGTGCCAGCAGCAGGGACAGGCCTCACTCTGGAAACACCATATATTTT | CASSRDRPHSGNTIYF | - | TRBD1 | TRBJ1-3 | TRBV7-6
TGTGCCAGCAGCCCCCTTCCCGGGACTAGCGGGGGTTGGTACAATGAGCAGTTCTTC | CASSPLPGTSGGWYNEQFF | - | TRBD2 | TRBJ2-1 | TRBV3-1/TRBV3-2
TGTGCCAGTAGTATACTAGCGGGCCGGGGGGGTGAGCAGTTCTTC | CASSILAGRGGEQFF | - | TRBD2 | TRBJ2-1 | TRBV19
TGTGCCAGTATGGGGAGAACCACTGAAGCTTTCTTT | CASMGRTTEAFF | few | - | TRBJ1-1 | TRBV19
TGTGCCAGCAGCTTCGGCGCAGGGGTCTCCGTTGGAGAGCAGTACTTC | CASSFGAGVSVGEQYF | - | - | TRBJ2-7 | TRBV11-1
TGTGCCAGCAGCCCTAGATCCGCGGGGGGCCAAGAGACCCAGTACTTC | CASSPRSAGGQETQYF | - | TRBD2 | TRBJ2-5 | TRBV4-2
TGTGCCAGCAGCTTAGACAGGTCCTACGAGCAGTACTTC | CASSLDRSYEQYF | - | - | TRBJ2-7 | TRBV7-8
TGTGCCAGCAGGGGTCAGGGGGCCGTCGATAATTCACCCCTCCACTTT | CASRGQGAVDNSPLHF | - | TRBD1 | TRBJ1-6 | TRBV2
TGTGCCAGCAGCTTGCGTCTACTAGCGGGGGGGCCCGGGGAGCTGTTTTTT | CASSLRLLAGGPGELFF | - | TRBD2 | TRBJ2-2 | TRBV5-4
TGTGCCAGCAGCGAGACAGGGAGTCCCTACGAGCAGTACTTC | CASSETGSPYEQYF | - | TRBD1 | TRBJ2-7 | TRBV5-4
TGCGCCAGCAGCCGTGAGGGGGCGACTGAAGCTTTCTTT | CASSREGATEAFF | - | TRBD1 | TRBJ1-1 | TRBV4-3
TGTGCCAGCAGCGGCGGGGGGGGCGTCTACGAGCAGTACTTC | CASSGGGGVYEQYF | - | TRBD2 | TRBJ2-7 | TRBV2
TGTGCCTGGAGTCCGGCGGGTTGGGGTGAGCAGTTCTTC | CAWSPAGWGEQFF | - | - | TRBJ2-1 | TRBV30
TGTGCCAGCAGCGGCGGGAAGCGGGAGGTTTGGTACAATGAGCAGTTCTTC | CASSGGKREVWYNEQFF | - | TRBD2 | TRBJ2-1 | TRBV7-6
TGTGCCAGTAGTATAGCTTCGGCGGGGGATTCACCCCTCCACTTT | CASSIASAGDSPLHF | - | - | TRBJ1-6 | TRBV19
TGCGCCAGCAGGGTGGAGGGCACCGGGGAGCTGTTTTTT | CASRVEGTGELFF | - | - | TRBJ2-2 | TRBV5-1
TGCGCCAGCAGCCAAGAGGGACTAGCACGAAGAGGGAATGAGCAGTTCTTC | CASSQEGLARRGNEQFF | - | TRBD2 | TRBJ2-1 | TRBV4-1
TGTGCCAGCAGCGCGGGACGGTTTCCTAACTATGGCTACACCTTC | CASSAGRFPNYGYTF | - | - | TRBJ1-2 | TRBV3-1/TRBV3-2